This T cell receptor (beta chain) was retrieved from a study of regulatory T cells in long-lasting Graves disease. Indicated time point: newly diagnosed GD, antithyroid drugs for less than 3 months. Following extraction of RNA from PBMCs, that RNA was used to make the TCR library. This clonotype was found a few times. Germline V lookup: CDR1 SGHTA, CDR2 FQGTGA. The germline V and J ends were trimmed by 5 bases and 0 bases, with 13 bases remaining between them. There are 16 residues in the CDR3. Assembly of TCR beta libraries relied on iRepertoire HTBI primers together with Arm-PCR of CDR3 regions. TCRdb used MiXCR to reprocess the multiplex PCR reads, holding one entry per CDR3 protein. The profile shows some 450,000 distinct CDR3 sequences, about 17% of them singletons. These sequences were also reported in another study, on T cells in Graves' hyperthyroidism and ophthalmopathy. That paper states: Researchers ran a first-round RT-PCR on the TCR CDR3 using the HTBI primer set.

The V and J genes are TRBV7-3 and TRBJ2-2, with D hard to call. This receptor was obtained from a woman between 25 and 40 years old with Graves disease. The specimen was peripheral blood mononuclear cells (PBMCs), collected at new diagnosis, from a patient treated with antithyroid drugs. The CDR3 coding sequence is TGTGCCAGCAGCCAGACGGACGGCGCGAACACCGGGGAGCTGTTTTTT. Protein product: CASSQTDGANTGELFF. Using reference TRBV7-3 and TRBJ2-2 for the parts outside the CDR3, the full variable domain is GAGVSQTPSNKVTEKGKYVELRCDPISGHTALYWYRQSLGQGPEFLIYFQGTGAADDSGLPNDRFFAVRPEGSVSTLKIQRTERGDSAVYLCASSQTDGANTGELFFGEGSRLTVL.